One and the same sample provided the 30 T cell receptor beta chains below, sequenced in a study of T cells in Graves' hyperthyroidism and ophthalmopathy (dated by TCRdb to the late 2010s). Library generation was performed with multiplex PCR. Reads for this sample came from an Illumina HiSeq 2000. TCR beta CDR3 regions were amplified from RNA transcripts. The first round of RT-PCR for the TCR CDR3 was performed with the HTBI primer set and the Qiagen OneStep RT-PCR kit. The raw public data were reprocessed by TCRdb itself: fastp quality trimming at Q25, MiXCR clonotype calling, in-frame beta chains only. Entries are consolidated by CDR3 protein sequence, retaining the most common genes and DNA. The sample yields fewer than 350,000 distinct CDR3 sequences; roughly 13% were counted once. In total, the top ten clones hold around 8% of the sample. Sequencing was carried out using blood. These receptor sequences come from a woman aged 40 to 50 with Graves' hyperthyroidism.

The V and J genes are TRBV6-2 or TRBV6-3 and TRBJ1-5; D is unclear. This CDR3 region has 12 residues. Trimming pared 6 bases from V and 7 bases from J, leaving 10 bases between. Germline V gives CDR1 MNHEY, CDR2 SVGEGT. For the CDR3, the DNA is TGTGCCAGCAGGGAGGGAAGCCAGCCCCAGCATTTT. Protein product: CASREGSQPQHF.

The V gene is TRBV29-1, the J gene TRBJ2-4; D perhaps matches TRBD2 (7 bases). With 0 bases removed from V and 8 bases from J, the gap between germline ends came to 17 bases. CDR1 and CDR2 from the germline V gene are SQVTM and ANQGSEA. The CDR3 is made up of 15 amino acids. The CDR3, as DNA: TGCAGCGTTGAAGATCGAAGGGAGGGGGGGGACATTCAGTACTTC. Amino acid sequence: CSVEDRREGGDIQYF.

A few counts support this clonotype. The chain uses TRBV9 and TRBJ2-2, with D hard to call. The CDR3 runs 13 residues. Germline CDR1 is SGDLS and CDR2 is YYNGEE. Trimming removed 1 base from V and 5 bases from J, with 6 bases in between. CDR3 region: CASSVLTTGELFF. CDR3 nucleotide sequence: TGTGCCAGCAGCGTATTGACTACCGGGGAGCTGTTTTTT.

This clonotype was detected a few times. The chain links TRBV6-1 to TRBJ2-1; D is unresolved. V lost 6 bases, J lost 4 bases, and 19 bases lay in between. Germline V gene data show CDR1 as MNHNS and CDR2 as SASEGT. The CDR3 has 16 amino acids. The CDR3 DNA reads TGTGCCAGCAGGACGCATCAGATAGCTAAATACAATGAGCAGTTCTTC. Encoded protein: CASRTHQIAKYNEQFF.

The chain carries TRBV3-1 and TRBJ1-2; tentative D call: TRBD1 (6 bases). In germline, CDR1 is LGHDT, CDR2 YNNKEL (reference sequence). The CDR3 has 14 amino acids. Trimming removed 1 base from V and 5 bases from J, with 11 bases in between. CDR3 in DNA: TGTGCCAGCAGCCAAGTGGCAGGGGTATATGGCTACACCTTC. Its translation is CASSQVAGVYGYTF.

This clonotype was observed many times. V usage is TRBV28 and J usage is TRBJ1-6; D remains unclear. V was cut by 2 bases and J by 7 bases, with 15 bases left in between. Germline CDR1 MDHEN, CDR2 SYDVKM. The CDR3 loop spans 16 amino acids. CDR3 region: CASSLIEGGGNSPLHF. The CDR3 nucleotides read TGTGCCAGCAGTTTAATCGAGGGTGGTGGGAATTCACCCCTCCACTTT.

CDR3 sequence (DNA): TGTGCCAGCAGTTTCTCGAACCTACTAGCGGGATTGATAACCTACGAGCAGTACTTC. Translated, it gives CASSFSNLLAGLITYEQYF. V usage is TRBV12-3 or TRBV12-4 and J usage is TRBJ2-7; 10 bases map to TRBD2. The CDR3 is 19 residues long. V shed 3 bases, J shed 2 bases, and the junction held 16 bases outside the gene matches.

This clonotype was detected many times. The chain uses TRBV27 and TRBJ1-5; tentatively, D is TRBD1 (5 bases). Germline assignment: CDR1 MNHEY and CDR2 SMNVEV (reference sequence). Trimming left V 5 bases short and J 4 bases short, with 12 bases between. This CDR3 spans 14 amino acids. The DNA for the CDR3 is TGTGCCAGCAGTCCCAGGGCGGGTAATCAGCCCCAGCATTTT. Translating it yields CASSPRAGNQPQHF.

In the case of this clonotype: Possible read error: a much larger clone is one base away. V and J are TRBV5-6 and TRBJ2-7; TRBD1 aligns across 7 bases. After removal of 2 bases from V and 3 bases from J, the junction contained 5 bases not matched to a gene. CDR3 size: 14 residues. Germline V gene data show CDR1 as SGHDT and CDR2 as YYEEEE. The CDR3 reads CASSFRDSNYEQYF. The DNA of the CDR3 is TGTGCCAGCAGCTTCCGGGACAGCAACTACGAGCAGTACTTC.

Notes on this clonotype: It may be a read error: a sequence one base away is much more abundant. The chain employs TRBV29-1 and TRBJ2-7; 7 bases align to TRBD2. The V segment lost 1 base and the J segment 7 bases; nucleotides outside the gene matches: 13. CDR3 size: 15 residues. CDR1 is SQVTM and CDR2 is ANQGSEA in the germline V gene. The CDR3 nucleotides read TGCAGCGTTGAAGGTATGCTAGCGGTCTCTGGTGAGCAGTACTTC. Its protein is CSVEGMLAVSGEQYF.

The table lists this clonotype with many counts. The chain carries TRBV10-3 and TRBJ1-5; D remains unclear. With 3 bases removed from V and 3 bases from J, the gap between germline ends came to 12 bases. CDR1 and CDR2 from the germline V gene are ENHRY and SYGVKD. There are 15 residues in the CDR3. This CDR3 is CAISESGPNNQPQHF. CDR3 in DNA: TGTGCCATCAGTGAATCCGGACCGAACAATCAGCCCCAGCATTTT.

The chain couples TRBV20-1 to TRBJ2-2, with TRBD2 matching 12 bases. Germline V gene data show CDR1 as DFQATT and CDR2 as SNEGSKA (reference sequence). Trimming took 3 bases from V and 5 from J; bases not matched to a gene: 4. The CDR3 is made up of 15 amino acids. CDR3 loop: CSARRTSGKTGELFF. CDR3 nucleotide sequence: TGCAGTGCTAGGAGGACTAGCGGGAAGACCGGGGAGCTGTTTTTT.

This clonotype was found many times. The gene calls are TRBV7-9 and TRBJ2-7, with D maybe TRBD1 (5 bases). This CDR3 has 15 amino acids. The germline CDR1 and CDR2 sequences are SEHNR and FQNEAQ (reference sequence). Trimming shortened V by 1 base and J by 1 base, and 11 bases separated the two germline ends. CDR3 nucleotide sequence: TGTGCCAGCAGCTTAGACCGACAGACTTCCTACGAGCAGTACTTC. It yields the protein CASSLDRQTSYEQYF.

In this sample, this clonotype turned up many times. The chain recombines TRBV5-6 with TRBJ2-1, with a tentative D call TRBD2 (6 bases). The V and J ends lost 0 bases and 1 base respectively, with 8 bases between them. There are 15 residues in the CDR3. Germline CDR1 reads SGHDT; CDR2 reads YYEEEE. The CDR3 nucleotides are TGTGCCAGCAGCTTGGACCGGGGGTCCTACAATGAGCAGTTCTTC. This gives the protein CASSLDRGSYNEQFF.

Note on this clonotype: One end of the junction varies from germline; a read error may be responsible. This sequence joins TRBV5-1 and TRBJ2-5; 7 positions match TRBD1. The CDR3 consists of 12 residues. Germline lookup yields CDR1 SGHRS and CDR2 YFSETQ. In nucleotides, the CDR3 is TGCGCCAGCAGCTTGGGAAGGGGGCCTCGTGACTTC. Translating gives CASSLGRGPRDF.

This clonotype was detected ten times or more. The chain combines TRBV2 with TRBJ1-1; maybe TRBD1 (5 bases). The CDR3 runs to 11 residues. V was shortened by 5 bases and J by 7 bases, with 8 bases between the two germline ends. In germline, CDR1 is SNHLY, CDR2 FYNNEI. DNA for the CDR3: TGTGCCAGCAGTCAGGGCTTTGAAGCTTTCTTT. Its protein product is CASSQGFEAFF.

This clonotype was seen repeatedly, ten times or more. J is TRBJ2-7 and V is TRBV20-1, with 14 bases matching TRBD2. With V trimmed by 0 bases and J by 4 bases, 5 bases remained unmatched. Per germline, CDR1 DFQATT and CDR2 SNEGSKA (reference sequence). This CDR3 comprises 16 residues. The CDR3 coding sequence is TGCAGTGCTAGAGACCCGGGACTAGCGGGAGTGTACGAGCAGTACTTC. Its protein is CSARDPGLAGVYEQYF.

As regards this clonotype: A read error may be the cause here, since a much bigger clone is one base away. The chain couples TRBV7-9 to TRBJ1-4; 7 nucleotides align to TRBD1. The germline V gene encodes CDR1 SEHNR and CDR2 FQNEAQ (reference sequence). With V trimmed by 5 bases and J by 10 bases, 10 bases remained unmatched. The CDR3 extends over 14 amino acids. In nucleotides, the CDR3 is TGTGCCAGCAGCCCCCGCGGGGAGGGGGCAAAACTGTTTTTT. The encoded protein is CASSPRGEGAKLFF.

With respect to this clonotype: This CDR3 fails to terminate in the conserved phenylalanine or tryptophan, so it likely reflects a read error. It is unclear where the CDR3 begins or ends on the DNA, so no DNA is shown, and the CDR3 is as TCRdb lists it. The chain employs TRBV7-9 and TRBJ1-1. The germline gives CDR1 SEHNR, CDR2 FQNEAQ (reference sequence). The CDR3 is 16 amino acids in total, end residues counted. CDR3 residues: CASSLVDLEGNTEASL.

This clonotype was picked up a small number of times. The V gene is TRBV6-4, the J gene TRBJ1-1; D unresolved. CDR3 length: 15 amino acids. Between the trimmed V and J ends, which lost 6 bases and 4 bases, there was a span of 18 bases. From germline, CDR1 is MRHNA and CDR2 SNTAGT. This CDR3 is CASSDNVDPGTEAFF. CDR3 bases: TGTGCCAGCAGCGACAACGTTGATCCAGGCACTGAAGCTTTCTTT.

In its sample, this clonotype was seen many times. The rearrangement joins TRBV7-3 to TRBJ2-3; TRBD2 agrees at 8 bases. Per the germline V gene, CDR1 is SGHTA and CDR2 is FQGTGA. The CDR3 is 16 residues long. Germline trimming cut 0 bases from V and 5 bases from J; bases unmatched to any gene: 7. The CDR3 reads CASSLTQREIGDTQYF. The CDR3 DNA sequence: TGTGCCAGCAGCTTAACCCAGCGGGAGATTGGAGATACGCAGTATTTT.

This clonotype showed up many times. The rearrangement uses TRBV2 and TRBJ1-5; unclear D gene. Trimming left V 4 bases short and J 5 bases short, with 9 bases between. The CDR3 consists of 13 residues. CDR1 and CDR2 from the germline V gene are SNHLY and FYNNEI. The DNA of the CDR3 is TGTGCCAGCAGTGGGGCCCCTTATCAGCCCCAGCATTTT. It encodes CASSGAPYQPQHF.

This clonotype showed up just a few times. The chain has TRBV7-9 and TRBJ2-1, with D tentatively TRBD1 (6 bases). V was trimmed by 5 bases and J by 5 bases, leaving 7 bases between them. Per germline, CDR1 SEHNR and CDR2 FQNEAQ (reference sequence). The CDR3 runs to 12 residues. The CDR3 nucleotides read TGTGCCAGCAGCGGACAGAACAATGAGCAGTTCTTC. It encodes CASSGQNNEQFF.

This chain connects TRBV5-1 to TRBJ2-7; 8 nucleotides line up with TRBD1. This CDR3 comprises 14 residues. The V segment lost 3 bases and the J segment 5 bases; nucleotides outside the gene matches: 7. CDR1 is SGHRS, CDR2 YFSETQ, per germline. The CDR3 loop is CASSSDRVTDEQYF. DNA for the CDR3: TGCGCCAGCAGCTCGGACAGGGTAACGGACGAGCAGTACTTC. The whole variable domain, filled in from reference TRBV5-1 and TRBJ2-7, reads KAGVTQTPRYLIKTRGQQVTLSCSPISGHRSVSWYQQTPGQGLQFLFEYFSETQRNKGNFPGRFSGRQFSNSRSEMNVSTLELGDSALYLCASSSDRVTDEQYFGPGTRLTVT.

In its sample, this clonotype was seen a few times. The CDR3 nucleotides read TGCAGTGCGGACGGGGATCAGCGGGAGGGGGAAGGATTCTTGGAAGAGACCCAGTACTTC. This gives the protein CSADGDQREGEGFLEETQYF. This sequence joins TRBV20-1 and TRBJ2-5; TRBD2 agrees at 10 bases. This CDR3 region has 20 residues. V gave up 6 bases and J gave up 3 bases; unmatched junction bases: 25. The germline V gene has CDR1 DFQATT and CDR2 SNEGSKA (reference sequence).

The chain recombines TRBV19 with TRBJ2-1; no clear D. V was trimmed by 4 bases and J by 0 bases, leaving 10 bases between them. In germline, CDR1 is LNHDA, CDR2 SQIVND (reference sequence). The CDR3 has 15 residues. The CDR3 protein is CASSTFISSYNEQFF. In nucleotides, the CDR3 is TGTGCCAGTAGTACGTTTATAAGCTCCTACAATGAGCAGTTCTTC.

This clonotype was recorded many times. This sequence joins TRBV10-3 and TRBJ1-5; D call uncertain. Trimming shortened V by 2 bases and J by 5 bases, and 16 bases separated the two germline ends. Germline-derived CDR1 and CDR2 are ENHRY and SYGVKD. The CDR3 spans 16 residues. CDR3 residues: CAISETKNLLDQPQHF. CDR3 in DNA: TGTGCCATCAGTGAGACGAAGAATTTGTTGGATCAGCCCCAGCATTTT.

At least ten counts were recorded for this clonotype. The rearrangement uses TRBV24-1 and TRBJ2-5; 9 bases agree with TRBD2. The CDR3 length is 14 residues. Trimming cost V 5 bases and J 10 bases; bases outside gene matches: 10. Germline V lookup: CDR1 KGHDR, CDR2 SFDVKD. The CDR3 is CATSGASGIWGQYF. As DNA, the CDR3 is TGTGCCACCAGTGGGGCTAGCGGGATCTGGGGCCAGTACTTC.

This clonotype was detected many times. The rearrangement joins TRBV28 to TRBJ2-7; tentative D call: TRBD2 (8 bases). The CDR3 has 12 residues. Trimming cost V 6 bases and J 11 bases, with 17 bases left between them. Looked up from germline, CDR1 is MDHEN and CDR2 is SYDVKM. The CDR3 DNA reads as TGTGCCAGCAGGGGTGCGGGAGGACAGGAGTACTTC. Residues: CASRGAGGQEYF.

The CDR3 is CASSSWGARGFEKLFF. For the CDR3, the DNA is TGTGCCAGCAGCTCCTGGGGAGCCAGGGGATTTGAAAAACTGTTTTTT. J is TRBJ1-4 and V is TRBV7-9; a possible D gene is TRBD1 (6 bases). Trimming took 4 bases from V and 7 from J, leaving 19 bases between them. This CDR3 region has 16 residues. The germline CDR1 and CDR2 sequences are SEHNR and FQNEAQ (reference sequence).